Listed below are T cell receptor beta chains from one sample, sequenced in a study of cytomegalovirus exposure and HLA in healthy donors. The method was immunoSEQ multiplex PCR; TCRdb's version includes in-frame clones alone and lacks a portion of them. This table holds some 130,000 clones, over 50% found once. The sample taken for sequencing was PBMCs. The receptors come from a human donor in good health. Each CDR3 is given with its conserved first and last residue. The order of the fields is clone size, D gene, J gene, V gene, CDR3 length, CDR3 DNA, CDR3 protein. D genes are given only for firm matches. Clone size appears in some rows only: once, few, many, or a class for an expanded clone.

few	.	TRBJ2-2	TRBV19	16	TGTGCCAGTAGTATCCCCGGGCAGGGGAACACCGGGGAGCTGTTTTTT	CASSIPGQGNTGELFF
.	TRBD1	TRBJ2-6	TRBV9	17	TGTGCCAGCAGCTCCCTAGGGGGCTCTTCTGGGGCCAACGTCCTGACTTTC	CASSSLGGSSGANVLTF
.	TRBD2	TRBJ2-3	TRBV2	18	TGTGCCAGCGACTTTCCCGGTGGACTAGCGGGGTACACAGATACGCAGTATTTT	CASDFPGGLAGYTDTQYF
.	TRBD2	TRBJ2-3	TRBV4-3	16	TGCGCCAGCAGCCCAAGGACTAGCGGGAGTTTGGATACGCAGTATTTT	CASSPRTSGSLDTQYF
.	TRBD2	TRBJ2-1	TRBV2	15	TGTGCCAGCCTCCGAGCGGGAGTCATTTACAATGAGCAGTTCTTC	CASLRAGVIYNEQFF
.	.	TRBJ2-6	TRBV10-3	16	TGTGCCATCAGTGAGTCGAGCCGCTCTGGGGCCAACGTCCTGACTTTC	CAISESSRSGANVLTF
few	.	TRBJ2-3	TRBV9	16	TGTGCCAGCAGCGTAGCCGAACCGACCGGGGCAGATACGCAGTATTTT	CASSVAEPTGADTQYF
once	.	TRBJ1-5	TRBV18	16	TGTGCCAGCTCACCCTTAGGGGGGGACTCCAATCAGCCCCAGCATTTT	CASSPLGGDSNQPQHF
.	TRBD2	TRBJ2-3	TRBV27	17	TGTGCCAGCAGTATCCTTTCTAGCGGGTGGAGCACAGATACGCAGTATTTT	CASSILSSGWSTDTQYF
few	.	TRBJ2-3	TRBV5-6	12	TGTGCCAGCGGATCCGGAGCAGATACGCAGTATTTT	CASGSGADTQYF
.	.	TRBJ2-7	TRBV4-1	20	TGCGCCAGCAGCCAAACTTGGGGACAGGGCATTGGACTAGCTGGCTACGAGCAGTACTTC	CASSQTWGQGIGLAGYEQYF
once	TRBD1	TRBJ1-1	TRBV5-1	14	TGCGCCAGCAGCGCCGGGACAGGTGGCACTGAAGCTTTCTTT	CASSAGTGGTEAFF
few	.	TRBJ2-1	TRBV5-1	13	TGCGCCAGCAGCCGAATACCAGGGGATGAGCAGTTCTTC	CASSRIPGDEQFF
once	TRBD2	TRBJ2-3	TRBV5-1	16	TGCGCCAGCAGCCCAGAACCTAGCGGGGGCACAGATACGCAGTATTTT	CASSPEPSGGTDTQYF
.	.	TRBJ2-3	TRBV6-5	11	TGTGCCAGCAGGCGTACAGATACGCAGTATTTT	CASRRTDTQYF
once	TRBD2	TRBJ2-2	TRBV11-2	15	TGTGCCAGCAGCAACCTCATCGGGAGGGCCGGGGAGCTGTTTTTT	CASSNLIGRAGELFF
.	.	TRBJ1-1	TRBV4-1	14	TGCGCCAGCAGCCAATCCCCCCGGAACACTGAAGCTTTCTTT	CASSQSPRNTEAFF
few	TRBD2	TRBJ2-7	TRBV7-9	17	TGTGCCAGCAGCCCGCCGGGACTAGCGGGAGATGTACGTGAGCAGTACTTC	CASSPPGLAGDVREQYF
.	TRBD2	TRBJ2-7	TRBV10-3	19	TGTGCCATCAGTGAGTCCCTAGCGGGAGGAGGAGACGGGACCTACGAGCAGTACTTC	CAISESLAGGGDGTYEQYF
few	.	TRBJ2-1	TRBV23-1	16	TGCGCCAGCAGTCAATCGATGCTAAGCTCCTACAATGAGCAGTTCTTC	CASSQSMLSSYNEQFF
.	TRBD2	TRBJ2-3	TRBV19	14	TGTGCCAGTAGTGTGCTAGCGGGCACAGATACGCAGTATTTT	CASSVLAGTDTQYF
few	TRBD1	TRBJ2-7	TRBV19	15	TGTGCCAGTAGTATAAGCCGGGACAGGGGCTACGAGCAGTACTTC	CASSISRDRGYEQYF
.	.	TRBJ1-4	TRBV28	11	TGTGCCAGTAGGGGTGGGGAAAAACTGTTTTTT	CASRGGEKLFF
.	TRBD1	TRBJ2-7	TRBV18	13	TGTGCCAGCTCACCACAGGGGGCGGGCGAGCAGTACTTC	CASSPQGAGEQYF
.	.	TRBJ2-1	TRBV19	14	TGTGCCAGTAGTGTAGCGGAGAACTACAATGAGCAGTTCTTC	CASSVAENYNEQFF
once	TRBD1	TRBJ1-2	TRBV28	12	TGTGCCATCTCACAGGGGGGCTATGGCTACACCTTC	CAISQGGYGYTF